This is a list of T cell receptor beta chains from one sample in a study of T cell repertoires in cytomegalovirus infection. One entry per CDR3 protein results from TCRdb running MiXCR on the reads. The table includes just under 300,000 distinct CDR3 sequences, around 10% detected once. Input material: PBMCs. The source is a human donor in good health (CMV status not recorded). Some clones in this sample may be carry-over from other donors' samples. Each CDR3 is given with its conserved first and last residue. The order of the fields is clone size, CDR3 length, J gene, D gene, V gene, CDR3 protein, CDR3 DNA. D genes are given only for firm matches. Size is stated for part of the rows, as once, few or many counts, or as a class when the clone is expanded.

NA | 15 | TRBJ1-2 | NA | TRBV7-9 | CASSSGAGINYGYTF | TGTGCCAGCAGCTCTGGTGCAGGGATTAACTATGGCTACACCTTC
many | 13 | TRBJ1-1 | NA | TRBV20-1 | CSASQSGEDEAFF | TGCAGTGCTAGCCAATCGGGTGAGGACGAAGCTTTCTTT
NA | 14 | TRBJ1-1 | NA | TRBV28 | CASSLGGGGSEAFF | TGTGCCAGCAGTTTAGGGGGGGGGGGGTCTGAAGCTTTCTTT
NA | 12 | TRBJ2-1 | NA | TRBV5-1 | CATGLGADEQFF | TGCGCCACCGGCCTGGGTGCCGATGAGCAGTTCTTC
few | 13 | TRBJ2-5 | TRBD2 | TRBV7-9 | CASRGLAGETQYF | TGTGCCAGCAGAGGACTAGCGGGAGAGACCCAGTACTTC
many | 14 | TRBJ1-2 | NA | TRBV7-9 | CASSLLGTNYGYTF | TGTGCCAGCAGCTTACTGGGGACTAACTATGGCTACACCTTC
few | 14 | TRBJ1-1 | TRBD1 | TRBV4-1 | CASSQTSTGILAFF | TGTGCCAGCAGCCAAACTTCGACAGGGATATTAGCTTTCTTT
NA | 14 | TRBJ1-1 | NA | TRBV20-1 | CSARKGTPNTEAFF | TGCAGTGCTAGGAAGGGGACACCCAACACTGAAGCTTTCTTT
many | 16 | TRBJ2-5 | TRBD2 | TRBV7-8 | CASSYRWSGGPETQYF | TGTGCCAGCAGCTACCGGTGGAGCGGGGGGCCAGAGACCCAGTACTTC
NA | 18 | TRBJ1-3 | NA | TRBV27 | CASSLISADRPSGNTIYF | TGTGCCAGCAGTTTAATCTCCGCCGACAGACCCTCAGGGAACACCATATATTTT
NA | 14 | TRBJ2-7 | TRBD1 | TRBV19 | CASSPGQGIDEQYF | TGTGCCAGTAGTCCCGGACAGGGGATCGACGAGCAGTACTTC
many | 14 | TRBJ2-7 | NA | TRBV20-1 | CSARPSYDSYEQYF | TGCAGTGCTAGACCGTCATACGACAGCTACGAGCAGTACTTC
NA | 12 | TRBJ2-1 | NA | TRBV11-2 | CASSLVLAKQFF | TGTGCCAGCAGCTTAGTACTAGCAAAGCAGTTCTTC
many | 15 | TRBJ2-7 | NA | TRBV20-1 | CSAAPGTQPWYEQYF | TGCAGTGCTGCCCCCGGGACCCAGCCCTGGTACGAGCAGTACTTC
many | 18 | TRBJ2-7 | TRBD2 | TRBV4-2 | CASSQDPGLAGGTGEQYF | TGTGCCAGCAGCCAAGATCCCGGACTAGCGGGGGGCACGGGGGAGCAGTACTTC
NA | 16 | TRBJ2-1 | NA | TRBV20-1 | CSARVAGSSSYNEQFF | TGCAGTGCTAGGGTAGCAGGATCAAGCTCCTACAATGAGCAGTTCTTC
many | 15 | TRBJ1-1 | NA | TRBV6-5 | CASSVVPGRGTEAFF | TGTGCCAGCAGTGTCGTCCCGGGACGGGGCACTGAAGCTTTCTTT
NA | 11 | TRBJ2-7 | NA | TRBV20-1 | CSARRESEQYF | TGCAGTGCTAGAAGGGAGAGCGAGCAGTACTTC
few | 14 | TRBJ2-7 | TRBD1 | TRBV18 | CASSGQGQNYEQYF | TGTGCCAGCTCAGGACAGGGACAGAACTACGAGCAGTACTTC
NA | 15 | TRBJ1-2 | NA | TRBV11-3 | CASSLGAQGNYGYTF | TGTGCCAGCAGCTTAGGGGCTCAGGGTAACTATGGCTACACCTTC
few | 15 | TRBJ1-4 | NA | TRBV20-1 | CSAISLGKGKEKLFF | TGCAGTGCCATATCCCTAGGGAAGGGGAAAGAAAAACTGTTTTTT
once | 13 | TRBJ2-7 | NA | TRBV12-3/TRBV12-4 | CASSSWTDYEQYF | TGTGCCAGCAGCAGTTGGACAGATTACGAGCAGTACTTC
many | 18 | TRBJ2-5 | TRBD2 | TRBV7-2 | CASSLALSSGGNIETQYF | TGTGCCAGCAGCTTAGCGCTGTCTAGCGGGGGGAATATTGAGACCCAGTACTTC
NA | 14 | TRBJ1-2 | NA | TRBV6-2/TRBV6-3 | CASSSHATFRPRVF | TGTGCCAGCAGCTCACACGCGACTTTTCGACCGCGGGTCTTC
many | 14 | TRBJ2-7 | TRBD1 | TRBV20-1 | CSAGAQGQDYEQYF | TGCAGTGCTGGGGCACAGGGGCAGGATTACGAGCAGTACTTC
few | 19 | TRBJ2-7 | TRBD2 | TRBV6-5 | CASSRSRNFLAGSSYEQYF | TGTGCCAGCAGCCGCTCCCGAAACTTCCTAGCGGGGTCCTCCTACGAGCAGTACTTC
few | 17 | TRBJ2-2 | NA | TRBV7-9 | CASSSSTGPRGTGELFF | TGTGCCAGCAGCTCATCCACAGGGCCCCGAGGCACCGGGGAGCTGTTTTTT
NA | 15 | TRBJ1-2 | NA | TRBV9 | CASSVDQGIGDGYTF | TGTGCCAGCAGCGTAGACCAGGGGATTGGTGACGGCTACACCTTC
many | 15 | TRBJ2-1 | NA | TRBV20-1 | CSAEDGVSSYNEQFF | TGCAGTGCCGAGGATGGCGTTTCCTCCTACAATGAGCAGTTCTTC
few | 16 | TRBJ2-2 | TRBD2 | TRBV11-2 | CASSLNERGGAGELFF | TGTGCCAGCAGCTTAAATGAGCGGGGGGGAGCCGGGGAGCTGTTTTTT
many | 15 | TRBJ2-1 | TRBD2 | TRBV11-3 | CASSLWTSGDNEQFF | TGTGCCAGCAGCTTATGGACTAGCGGGGACAATGAGCAGTTCTTC
many | 10 | TRBJ2-3 | NA | TRBV29-1 | CSVQGDTQYF | TGCAGCGTCCAAGGAGATACGCAGTATTTT
many | 14 | TRBJ1-6 | NA | TRBV5-4 | CASSTQGVGSPLHF | TGTGCCAGCAGCACGCAGGGAGTAGGTTCACCCCTCCACTTT
NA | 12 | TRBJ1-2 | NA | TRBV29-1 | CSVGEGTYGYTF | TGCAGCGTTGGGGAGGGAACCTATGGCTACACCTTC
many | 11 | TRBJ1-1 | NA | TRBV29-1 | CSVDGNTEAFF | TGCAGCGTTGATGGGAACACTGAAGCTTTCTTT
many | 14 | TRBJ1-6 | TRBD1 | TRBV7-9 | CASRRGQGGSPLHF | TGTGCCAGCAGACGGGGACAGGGTGGCTCACCCCTCCACTTT
many | 14 | TRBJ1-2 | NA | TRBV2 | CASSPREDGYGYTF | TGTGCCAGCAGTCCCAGGGAAGACGGCTATGGCTACACCTTC
many | 13 | TRBJ2-5 | NA | TRBV12-3/TRBV12-4 | CASSWSEGETQYF | TGTGCCAGCAGTTGGAGCGAGGGGGAGACCCAGTACTTC
NA | 14 | TRBJ2-1 | NA | TRBV29-1 | CSVEPGHGFDEQFF | TGCAGCGTTGAACCGGGACACGGGTTTGATGAGCAGTTCTTC
NA | 14 | TRBJ1-3 | NA | TRBV6-5 | CASSSRGPANTIYF | TGTGCCAGCAGCTCCCGGGGTCCCGCAAACACCATATATTTT
many | 14 | TRBJ1-5 | TRBD1 | TRBV12-3/TRBV12-4 | CASSHPGQGKPQHF | TGTGCCAGCAGTCATCCGGGACAGGGGAAGCCCCAGCATTTT
many | 16 | TRBJ2-7 | NA | TRBV20-1 | CSASHRGGVNSYEQYF | TGCAGTGCTAGCCACCGAGGCGGCGTAAACTCCTACGAGCAGTACTTC
many | 15 | TRBJ2-2 | NA | TRBV7-2 | CASSLWTTNTGELFF | TGTGCCAGCAGCTTATGGACAACGAACACCGGGGAGCTGTTTTTT
many | 14 | TRBJ2-1 | TRBD2 | TRBV6-2/TRBV6-3 | CASSLLRGANEQFF | TGTGCCAGCAGTCTGTTGCGGGGGGCAAATGAGCAGTTCTTC
many | 15 | TRBJ1-3 | NA | TRBV2 | CASSELGTSGNTIYF | TGTGCCAGCAGTGAACTGGGGACTTCTGGAAACACCATATATTTT
many | 13 | TRBJ2-2 | NA | TRBV7-3 | CASSGGTAGELFF | TGTGCCAGCAGCGGGGGGACGGCCGGGGAGCTGTTTTTT
many | 17 | TRBJ2-3 | TRBD2 | TRBV6-6 | CASSRRLAGVNTDTQYF | TGTGCCAGCAGCCGTCGACTAGCGGGGGTGAACACAGATACGCAGTATTTT
NA | 14 | TRBJ2-2 | NA | TRBV29-1 | CSVPSSRNTGELSF | TGCAGCGTTCCTAGCTCAAGGAACACCGGGGAGCTGTCTTTT